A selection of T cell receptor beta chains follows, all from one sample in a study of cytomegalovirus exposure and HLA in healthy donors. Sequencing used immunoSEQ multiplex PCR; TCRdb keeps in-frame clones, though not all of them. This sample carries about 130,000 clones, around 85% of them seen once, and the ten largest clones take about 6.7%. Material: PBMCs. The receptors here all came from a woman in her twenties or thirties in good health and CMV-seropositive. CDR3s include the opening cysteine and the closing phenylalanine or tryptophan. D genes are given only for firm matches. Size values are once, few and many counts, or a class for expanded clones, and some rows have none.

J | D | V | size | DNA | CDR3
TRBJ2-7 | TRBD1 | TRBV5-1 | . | TGCGCCAGCAGCGGGGGGGGGACAGGGGGCACCTACGAGCAGTACTTC | CASSGGGTGGTYEQYF
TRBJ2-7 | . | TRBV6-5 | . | TGTGCCAGCAGTCACGGGGGTCCCTACGAGCAGTACTTC | CASSHGGPYEQYF
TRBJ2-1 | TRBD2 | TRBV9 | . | TGTGCCAGCAGCGTAAAGGGGACTAGCGGGAACAATGAGCAGTTCTTC | CASSVKGTSGNNEQFF
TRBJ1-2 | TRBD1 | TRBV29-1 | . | TGCAGCGTTGACCAGGGACAGGGCTGGGATGGCTACACCTTC | CSVDQGQGWDGYTF
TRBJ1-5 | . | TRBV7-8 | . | TGTGCCAGCAGCTTAGAACGGGATCAGCCCCAGCATTTT | CASSLERDQPQHF
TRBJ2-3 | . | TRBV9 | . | TGTGCCAGCAGCGTAGGGGTAGGGGCGGCCACAGATACGCAGTATTTT | CASSVGVGAATDTQYF
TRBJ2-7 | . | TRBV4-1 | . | TGCGCCAGCAGCCAAGAACAACAGTTCTACGAGCAGTACTTC | CASSQEQQFYEQYF
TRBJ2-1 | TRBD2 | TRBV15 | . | TGTGCCACCAGCACCCTTAGCGGGAGGGCCTCTAATGAGCAGTTCTTC | CATSTLSGRASNEQFF
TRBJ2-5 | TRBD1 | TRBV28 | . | TGTGCCAGCAGTCCCGGGACAGGGTGGGGGGAGACCCAGTACTTC | CASSPGTGWGETQYF
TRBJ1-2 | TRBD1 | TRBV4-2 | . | TGTGCCAGCAGCCCGCGAACAGGGGGTAACTATGGCTACACCTTC | CASSPRTGGNYGYTF
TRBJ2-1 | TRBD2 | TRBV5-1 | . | TGCGCCAGCAGCTTTACTAGCGTAGGTAATCTGAATGAGCAGTTCTTC | CASSFTSVGNLNEQFF
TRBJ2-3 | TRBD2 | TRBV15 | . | TGTGCCACCAGCAGAGATACGGGGGGACCAGATACGCAGTATTTT | CATSRDTGGPDTQYF
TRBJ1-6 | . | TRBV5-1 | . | TGCGCCAGCAGCCTCGGGCAGGACTATTCACCCCTCCACTTT | CASSLGQDYSPLHF
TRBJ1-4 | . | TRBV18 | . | TGTGCCAGCTCACCCAGACAGCCCCCATGGGAAAAACTGTTTTTT | CASSPRQPPWEKLFF
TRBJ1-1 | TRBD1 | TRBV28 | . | TGTGCCAGCAGTTTGGGGGACAGGGGGACTGAAGCTTTCTTT | CASSLGDRGTEAFF
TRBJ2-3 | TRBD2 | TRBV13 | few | TGTGCCAGCAGCTTTACAGCGGGGAGCACAGATACGCAGTATTTT | CASSFTAGSTDTQYF
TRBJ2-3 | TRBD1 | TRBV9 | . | TGTGCCAGCAGTTTCAGGGGGCGAGGCACAGATACGCAGTATTTT | CASSFRGRGTDTQYF
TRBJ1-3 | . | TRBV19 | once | TGTGCCAGTAGAGGGGAGGAGTCCAACTCTGGAAACACCATATATTTT | CASRGEESNSGNTIYF
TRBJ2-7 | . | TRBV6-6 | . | TGTGCCAGCAGTTTCCCGACAGAGAGCTCCTACGAGCAGTACTTC | CASSFPTESSYEQYF
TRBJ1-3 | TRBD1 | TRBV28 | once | TGTGCCAGCAGTTCTCCGGGACAGGGACGCGGAAACACCATATATTTT | CASSSPGQGRGNTIYF
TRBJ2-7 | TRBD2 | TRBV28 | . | TGTGCCAGCACCCCTTGGGCTAGCGGCTACGAGCAGTACTTC | CASTPWASGYEQYF